Listed below are T cell receptor beta chains from one sample, sequenced in a study of cytomegalovirus exposure and HLA in healthy donors. TCRdb's copy holds only in-frame clones and misses some; the assay was immunoSEQ multiplex PCR. The repertoire consists of about 170,000 clones, with approximately 81% occurring once and the leading ten covering approximately 2.5%. Source material: PBMCs. The source of these receptors is a man younger than 45 in good health and CMV-seropositive. The CDR3 runs from the conserved cysteine through the conserved F or W. The order of the fields is clone size, D gene, V gene, J gene, CDR3 DNA, CDR3 protein. The D gene is left open where the match is weak. A row's size may be missing; if present it is once, few, many or a size class.

abundance: .; d_gene: .; v_gene: TRBV2; j_gene: TRBJ2-2; CDR3nt: TGTGCCAGCAGGGGTAGCGTGAACACCGGGGAGCTGTTTTTT; CDR3aa: CASRGSVNTGELFF
abundance: .; d_gene: .; v_gene: TRBV16; j_gene: TRBJ1-6; CDR3nt: TGTGCCAGCAGCCAAAACCCCCCGGTTTCACCCCTCCACTTT; CDR3aa: CASSQNPPVSPLHF
abundance: .; d_gene: TRBD2; v_gene: TRBV15; j_gene: TRBJ2-3; CDR3nt: TGTGCCACCAGCAGAGGCGCTAGCGGGAGTACAGATACGCAGTATTTT; CDR3aa: CATSRGASGSTDTQYF
abundance: .; d_gene: .; v_gene: TRBV5-4; j_gene: TRBJ2-1; CDR3nt: TGTGCCAGCAAAAGCAACAATGAGCAGTTCTTC; CDR3aa: CASKSNNEQFF
abundance: .; d_gene: .; v_gene: TRBV18; j_gene: TRBJ2-5; CDR3nt: TGTGCCAGCTCACCTGGCGTCAGGGGCGGAGAGACCCAGTACTTC; CDR3aa: CASSPGVRGGETQYF
abundance: .; d_gene: .; v_gene: TRBV7-8; j_gene: TRBJ1-2; CDR3nt: TGTGCCAGCAGCCCAGAGGGACATTACTATGGCTACACCTTC; CDR3aa: CASSPEGHYYGYTF
abundance: .; d_gene: .; v_gene: TRBV7-9; j_gene: TRBJ1-1; CDR3nt: TGTGCCAGCAGCCAACAGGGTGGGTACACTGAAGCTTTCTTT; CDR3aa: CASSQQGGYTEAFF
abundance: .; d_gene: TRBD2; v_gene: TRBV10-1; j_gene: TRBJ2-1; CDR3nt: TGCGCCAGCAGTGAGTCCGGGACTAGCTACAATGAGCAGTTCTTC; CDR3aa: CASSESGTSYNEQFF
abundance: few; d_gene: TRBD2; v_gene: TRBV6-4; j_gene: TRBJ2-1; CDR3nt: TGTGCCAGCAGCCATCTAGCGGGAGCCGGCAATGAGCAGTTCTTC; CDR3aa: CASSHLAGAGNEQFF
abundance: .; d_gene: .; v_gene: TRBV29-1; j_gene: TRBJ1-1; CDR3nt: TGCAGCGTTGTGGGCAGGGTTAGGACTGAAGCTTTCTTT; CDR3aa: CSVVGRVRTEAFF
abundance: .; d_gene: .; v_gene: TRBV6-5; j_gene: TRBJ2-5; CDR3nt: TGTGCCAGCAGTTACGGCAGGAACAAAGAGACCCAGTACTTC; CDR3aa: CASSYGRNKETQYF
abundance: .; d_gene: .; v_gene: TRBV2; j_gene: TRBJ2-1; CDR3nt: TGTGCCAGCAGTGAAGTAGCGAGCTCCTACAATGAGCAGTTCTTC; CDR3aa: CASSEVASSYNEQFF
abundance: .; d_gene: .; v_gene: TRBV11-2; j_gene: TRBJ2-2; CDR3nt: TGTGCCAGCAGCCTTACAGGGCCCACCGGGGAGCTGTTTTTT; CDR3aa: CASSLTGPTGELFF
abundance: .; d_gene: .; v_gene: TRBV30; j_gene: TRBJ1-2; CDR3nt: TGTGCCTGGAGACGATGGACAGAGCGATATGGCTACACCTTC; CDR3aa: CAWRRWTERYGYTF
abundance: .; d_gene: .; v_gene: TRBV23-1; j_gene: TRBJ1-1; CDR3nt: TGCGCCAGCAGTCCCGGAGGAGCTGAAGCTTTCTTT; CDR3aa: CASSPGGAEAFF
abundance: few; d_gene: TRBD2; v_gene: TRBV2; j_gene: TRBJ2-2; CDR3nt: TGTGCCAGCAAACATCTATCCTCTAGCGGGAGGGGTACCGGGGAGCTGTTTTTT; CDR3aa: CASKHLSSSGRGTGELFF
abundance: .; d_gene: .; v_gene: TRBV30; j_gene: TRBJ2-7; CDR3nt: TGTGCCTGGGCCCAGGGGACCCCCTACGAGCAGTACTTC; CDR3aa: CAWAQGTPYEQYF
abundance: .; d_gene: TRBD2; v_gene: TRBV7-2; j_gene: TRBJ2-7; CDR3nt: TGTGCCAGCAGCTTAGGGACTAGCCCCTACGAGCAGTACTTC; CDR3aa: CASSLGTSPYEQYF
abundance: .; d_gene: .; v_gene: TRBV4-3; j_gene: TRBJ2-5; CDR3nt: TGCGCCAGCAGCCAAGATTTCCGGGGGGAGACCCAGTACTTC; CDR3aa: CASSQDFRGETQYF
abundance: .; d_gene: .; v_gene: TRBV15; j_gene: TRBJ2-2; CDR3nt: TGTGCCACCAGACCTGGGGTGGGGAGAGGGGAGCTGTTTTTT; CDR3aa: CATRPGVGRGELFF
abundance: .; d_gene: .; v_gene: TRBV5-8; j_gene: TRBJ1-1; CDR3nt: TGTGCCAGCAGCTTATTTCGGGGCACTGAAGCTTTCTTT; CDR3aa: CASSLFRGTEAFF
abundance: .; d_gene: TRBD1; v_gene: TRBV5-1; j_gene: TRBJ1-2; CDR3nt: TGCGCCAGCAGCTTGCGATCCCCCGGGACAGGGGGCGCCGCACATGGCTACACCTTC; CDR3aa: CASSLRSPGTGGAAHGYTF
abundance: .; d_gene: TRBD1; v_gene: TRBV14; j_gene: TRBJ2-3; CDR3nt: TGTGCCAGCAGCAGCAACAGGGGGGTGAGGACAGATACGCAGTATTTT; CDR3aa: CASSSNRGVRTDTQYF
abundance: once; d_gene: TRBD1; v_gene: TRBV18; j_gene: TRBJ2-7; CDR3nt: TGTGCCAGCTCACCCGGGACAGGCCCCTACGAGCAGTACTTC; CDR3aa: CASSPGTGPYEQYF
abundance: few; d_gene: .; v_gene: TRBV2; j_gene: TRBJ1-1; CDR3nt: TGTGCCAGCCATGGCAGGGAACTGGGTGAAGCTTTCTTT; CDR3aa: CASHGRELGEAFF
abundance: .; d_gene: .; v_gene: TRBV7-8; j_gene: TRBJ2-7; CDR3nt: TGTGCCAGCAGCTTCAGGAGGGAGACCTACGAGCAGTACTTC; CDR3aa: CASSFRRETYEQYF
abundance: few; d_gene: .; v_gene: TRBV27; j_gene: TRBJ2-2; CDR3nt: TGTGCCAGCAGGCGATTTGGGGGGGAGGGGGGCGGGGAGCTGTTTTTT; CDR3aa: CASRRFGGEGGGELFF
abundance: .; d_gene: TRBD1; v_gene: TRBV7-9; j_gene: TRBJ2-7; CDR3nt: TGTGCCAGCAGCGTCCAGGGGGCGAGGTACGAGCAGTACTTC; CDR3aa: CASSVQGARYEQYF
abundance: .; d_gene: .; v_gene: TRBV28; j_gene: TRBJ1-5; CDR3nt: TGTGCCAGCAGTCTTCAACAGGGAATGGGCAATCAGCCCCAGCATTTT; CDR3aa: CASSLQQGMGNQPQHF
abundance: many; d_gene: TRBD2; v_gene: TRBV19; j_gene: TRBJ2-1; CDR3nt: TGTGCCAGTAGTATAGCTAGCGGCTACAATGAGCAGTTCTTC; CDR3aa: CASSIASGYNEQFF
abundance: .; d_gene: .; v_gene: TRBV28; j_gene: TRBJ2-2; CDR3nt: TGTGCCAGCACCCGGAAAACAGGGCCGGGCGGGGAGCTGTTTTTT; CDR3aa: CASTRKTGPGGELFF